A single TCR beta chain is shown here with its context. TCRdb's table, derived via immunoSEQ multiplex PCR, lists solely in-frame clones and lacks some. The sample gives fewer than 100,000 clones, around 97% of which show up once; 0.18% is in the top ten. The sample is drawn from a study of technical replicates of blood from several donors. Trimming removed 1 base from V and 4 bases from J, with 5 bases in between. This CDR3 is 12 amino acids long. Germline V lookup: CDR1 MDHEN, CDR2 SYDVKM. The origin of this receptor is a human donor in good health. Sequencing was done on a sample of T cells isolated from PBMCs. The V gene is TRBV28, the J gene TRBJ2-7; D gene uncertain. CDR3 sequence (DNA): TGTGCCAGCAGTTTATCCCAGTACGAGCAGTACTTC. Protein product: CASSLSQYEQYF.